These 25 T cell receptor beta chains share one sample of origin, sequenced in a study of read filtering for tumor transcriptome and immune sequencing. From about 0.4 ug of RNA, a library with molecular barcoded alpha/delta and beta/gamma adaptors was made. TCRdb reprocessed the reads via MiXCR and lists one record per CDR3 protein. Altogether 130,000 or so distinct CDR3 sequences are present, approximately 13% being singletons, with the ten largest covering just under 8.5%. Sequenced input: a population of CD138-negative cells sorted from bone marrow. These receptors were taken from a donor aged 40 or older with multiple myeloma.

The chain carries TRBV27 and TRBJ2-7, with D unresolved. The CDR3 loop spans 13 amino acids. Germline CDR1 is MNHEY and CDR2 is SMNVEV (reference sequence). Trimming took 0 bases from V and 3 from J, leaving 6 bases between them. DNA for the CDR3: TGTGCCAGCAGTTTATCCCAGTACTACGAGCAGTACTTC. Amino acids: CASSLSQYYEQYF.

With respect to this clonotype: Likely a read error: the CDR3 ends without its conserved phenylalanine or tryptophan. V gene TRBV12-3 or TRBV12-4 combines with J gene TRBJ2-2, with D possibly being TRBD1 (5 bases). Trimming cost V 3 bases and J 2 bases, with 7 bases left between them. The CDR3 length is 14 residues. The CDR3 loop is CASSLQGNTGELFL. The CDR3 DNA reads as TGTGCCAGCAGTTTGCAGGGTAACACCGGGGAGCTGTTTCTT.

This clonotype appeared many times. The chain recombines TRBV5-1 with TRBJ2-7, with a weak D call TRBD2 (6 bases). There are 15 residues in the CDR3. CDR1 and CDR2 (germline): SGHRS, YFSETQ. V dropped 1 base and J dropped 5 bases, with 16 bases sitting between them. CDR3 loop: CASSLFGRGKDEQYF. As DNA, the CDR3 is TGCGCCAGCAGCTTGTTCGGGAGAGGAAAGGACGAGCAGTACTTC.

About this clonotype: With a much larger clone just one base away, this may be a read error. The CDR3 nucleotides are TGTGCCAGTAGTAAGAAGGAGCCCAGGGAGCAGCTCTTC. The encoded protein is CASSKKEPREQLF. The chain is built from TRBV19 and TRBJ2-1; D could derive from TRBD1 or TRBD2 (5 bases each). Germline values: CDR1 LNHDA, CDR2 SQIVND (reference sequence). The CDR3 consists of 13 residues.

On this clonotype: One end of the junction is discordant with germline, which a read error may explain. The chain combines TRBV5-4 with TRBJ2-3, with TRBD2 matching 7 bases. This CDR3 has 15 amino acids. The germline V gene has CDR1 SGHNT and CDR2 YYREEE (reference sequence). The CDR3 spells CASSPGGGYTDTRYF. DNA of the CDR3: TGTGCCAGCAGCCCGGGAGGAGGCTACACAGATACGCGGTATTTT.

This clonotype was detected many times. The chain carries TRBV24-1 and TRBJ2-3, with TRBD2 as a possible D gene (6 bases). This CDR3 is 14 amino acids long. Trimming cost V 6 bases and J 3 bases, with 12 bases left between them. Germline assignment: CDR1 KGHDR and CDR2 SFDVKD. The CDR3 sequence is CATSREAGTDTQYF. CDR3 nucleotides: TGTGCCACCAGTAGGGAGGCGGGGACAGATACGCAGTATTTT.

This clonotype appeared a few times. V gene TRBV19 combines with J gene TRBJ2-2; TRBD1 aligns across 7 bases. V lost 6 bases to trimming and J lost 13 bases; unmatched junction nucleotides: 11. This CDR3 is built from 13 residues. CDR1 is LNHDA and CDR2 is SQIVND in the germline V gene (reference sequence). The DNA of the CDR3 is TGTGCCAGTAGGTACACCGGGACAGAGGGGCTGTTTTTT. Translated: CASRYTGTEGLFF.

This clonotype was counted at least ten times. This chain connects TRBV6-5 to TRBJ1-1; 12 bases agree with TRBD1. The CDR3 sequence is 16 residues long. Trimming took 4 bases from V and 5 from J; bases not matched to a gene: 8. Germline V gene data show CDR1 as MNHEY and CDR2 as SVGAGI. The CDR3 spells CASSLGTGGGYTEAFF. The CDR3 coding sequence is TGTGCCAGCAGTTTAGGGACAGGGGGCGGGTATACTGAAGCTTTCTTT.

CDR3 loop: CASSLAGNSNQPQHF. In DNA, the CDR3 is TGCGCCAGCAGCTTGGCGGGGAATAGCAATCAGCCCCAGCATTTT. The chain joins TRBV5-1 to TRBJ1-5; D is unclear. The ends were cut back, 0 bases at V and 0 bases at J, with 7 bases in the middle. Germline assignment: CDR1 SGHRS and CDR2 YFSETQ. This CDR3 spans 15 amino acids.

The J gene is TRBJ2-1, the V gene TRBV3-1, with 8 bases fitting TRBD2. V was clipped by 6 bases and J by 10 bases; unmatched bases: 17. Germline-derived CDR1 and CDR2 are LGHDT and YNNKEL (reference sequence). The CDR3 length is 16 residues. CDR3 sequence (DNA): TGTGCCAGCAGACGCAACCTAGCGGGTGCTCGCAGGGAGCAGTTCTTC. Translating it yields CASRRNLAGARREQFF.

This clonotype was counted only a few times. Written as DNA, the CDR3 is TGTGCCAGCAGCCAAGACCCCGGAAGGGCCCAGCCCCAGCATTTT. This sequence encodes CASSQDPGRAQPQHF. The gene calls are TRBV3-1 and TRBJ1-5; D is uncertain. V shed 0 bases and J shed 7 bases, with 13 bases lying between them. Germline lookup yields CDR1 LGHDT and CDR2 YNNKEL (reference sequence). The CDR3 extends over 15 amino acids.

This clonotype turned up a few times. V usage is TRBV12-5 and J usage is TRBJ1-5, with 8 bases fitting TRBD1. Trimming at V came to 0 bases and at J to 6 bases, leaving 7 bases not matched to a gene. The CDR3 runs to 16 residues. Germline CDR1 is LGHNT and CDR2 is FRNRAP. The CDR3 spells CASGLVFGQGGQPQHF. CDR3 sequence (DNA): TGTGCTAGTGGTTTGGTTTTCGGACAGGGCGGTCAGCCCCAGCATTTT.

About this clonotype itself: A much larger clone lies a single base off, so this may be a read error. The genes are TRBV12-5 and TRBJ1-1, with a tentative D call TRBD1 (6 bases). The CDR3 runs to 14 residues. Germline CDR1 and CDR2: LGHNT and FRNRAP. Deletions cut 7 bases from V and 6 bases from J, with 18 bases between. In DNA, the CDR3 is TGTGCTAGTGCCCTGGGGGGGGCCAGAGCTGAAGCTTTCTTT. Translated, it gives CASALGGARAEAFF. The full variable domain, completed using reference TRBV12-5 and TRBJ1-1, is DARVTQTPRHKVTEMGQEVTMRCQPILGHNTVFWYRQTMMQGLELLAYFRNRAPLDDSGMPKDRFSAEMPDATLATLKIQPSEPRDSAVYFCASALGGARAEAFFGQGTRLTVV.

This clonotype occurred many times. The J gene is TRBJ1-6, the V gene TRBV20-1; D is possibly TRBD1 (6 bases). The CDR3 sequence is 16 residues long. V dropped 1 base and J dropped 5 bases, with 15 bases sitting between them. Per the germline V gene, CDR1 is DFQATT and CDR2 is SNEGSKA (reference sequence). In DNA form, the CDR3 reads TGCAGTGCTAGAGGGGGTAGGACAGCTGATAATTCACCCCTCCACTTT. This codes for CSARGGRTADNSPLHF.

Regarding this clonotype: A much larger clonotype is one base distant, so this may be a read error. This chain uses TRBV29-1 with TRBJ2-6, with TRBD2 identical over 8 bases. Germline V gene sequence: CDR1 SQVTM, CDR2 ANQGSEA. Unmatched junction bases numbered 10, after V lost 1 base and J lost 2 bases. The CDR3 consists of 18 residues. CDR3 sequence reads: CSVEVAGTRLPGANVLTF. The CDR3 nucleotides read TGCAGCGTTGAAGTCGCCGGGACTAGACTCCCTGGGGCCAACGTCCTGACTTTC.

The rearrangement uses TRBV28 and TRBJ1-5; D may be TRBD1 (5 bases). In germline, CDR1 is MDHEN, CDR2 SYDVKM. The CDR3 sequence is 13 residues long. V was pared by 4 bases and J by 2 bases, with 6 bases between. For the CDR3, the DNA is TGTGCCAGCAGTTGGGGGGGCAATCAGCCCCAGCATTTT. This codes for CASSWGGNQPQHF.

The chain couples TRBV20-1 to TRBJ2-2; 8 positions match TRBD1. V shed 4 bases and J 2 bases; nucleotides not matched to a gene: 3. From germline, CDR1 is DFQATT and CDR2 SNEGSKA (reference sequence). CDR3 size: 14 residues. CDR3 DNA sequence: TGCAGTGCTATCGGACAGGGAAACACCGGGGAGCTGTTTTTT. It is translated as CSAIGQGNTGELFF.

This clonotype was counted at least ten times. J is TRBJ2-1 and V is TRBV7-8, with 10 bases identical to TRBD2. The germline V gene has CDR1 SGHVS and CDR2 FQNEAQ. CDR3 length equals 13 residues. V shed 3 bases and J 10 bases; nucleotides not matched to a gene: 3. DNA for the CDR3: TGTGCCAGCAGCTTCCTAGCGGGAGTCGAGCAGTTCTTC. Its translation: CASSFLAGVEQFF.

In regard to this clonotype: Relative to the germline gene, one junction end is altered; a read error may explain this. The rearrangement links TRBV7-8 to TRBJ2-1; perhaps TRBD1 as D (5 bases). CDR1 is SGHVS and CDR2 is FQNEAQ in the germline V gene. CDR3 length: 15 amino acids. CDR3 DNA: TGTACCAGCAGTCCTAGGGGCAGGCAGTACAATGAGCAGTTCTTC. Translation gives CTSSPRGRQYNEQFF.

Comments on this clonotype: Since a much larger clone is just one base distant, this may be a read error. This sequence joins TRBV5-5 and TRBJ1-5, with 8 bases aligning to TRBD1. Germline V gene sequence: CDR1 SGHKS, CDR2 YYEKEE (reference sequence). J was trimmed by 3 bases and V by 3 bases; bases with no gene match: 2. The CDR3 totals 14 residues. CDR3 loop: CASSSTGDNQPQHF. The CDR3 DNA reads as TGTGCCAGCAGCTCGACAGGGGACAATCAGCCCCAGCATTTT.

This clonotype was seen a few times. The chain has TRBV3-1 and TRBJ2-1; 8 nucleotides align to TRBD2. The CDR3 is made up of 15 amino acids. Germline trimming cut 8 bases from V and 2 bases from J; bases unmatched to any gene: 8. Germline CDR1 LGHDT, CDR2 YNNKEL (reference sequence). The CDR3 nucleotides read TGTGCCAGCGCTCCTCCAGCGGGGGCCTACAATGAGCAGTTCTTC. It translates to CASAPPAGAYNEQFF.

This clonotype showed up many times. This sequence joins TRBV6-5 and TRBJ2-3; tentative D call: TRBD1 (6 bases). The V gene's germline CDR1 is MNHEY and CDR2 SVGAGI. CDR3 length: 14 residues. V lost 0 bases, J lost 4 bases, and 8 bases lay in between. CDR3 nucleotide sequence: TGTGCCAGCAGTTACTCTTCAGGGGCAGATACGCAGTATTTT. This translates into CASSYSSGADTQYF.

There are a few counts of this clonotype. This could be a read error, since a much larger clone is one nucleotide away. V gene TRBV20-1 combines with J gene TRBJ1-1; D is ambiguous. CDR3 length: 15 residues. Germline CDR1 is DFQATT and CDR2 is SNEGSKA (reference sequence). The CDR3 loop is CNARGGRARWTEAFF. The DNA for the CDR3 is TGCAATGCTAGAGGAGGAAGGGCACGGTGGACTGAAGCTTTCTTT.

The V call is TRBV23-1, the J call TRBJ2-5; the D gene could be TRBD1 or TRBD2 (7 bases each). TRBV23-1 counts as an open reading frame of uncertain function. This CDR3 contains 15 residues. Trimming took off 5 bases at V and 3 bases at J, with 16 bases between the two ends. The CDR3 region has the DNA TGCGCCAGCAGTAAAGCGGGACAGCAGAAAGAGACCCAGTACTTC. Translating it yields CASSKAGQQKETQYF.

Ten or more counts support this clonotype. The rearrangement links TRBV11-2 to TRBJ2-1; D tentatively reads TRBD1 or TRBD2 (7 bases each). The ends were cut back, 5 bases at V and 10 bases at J, with 21 bases in the middle. The CDR3 contains 15 residues. Germline V gene lookup returns CDR1 SGHAT and CDR2 FQNNGV. CDR3 protein: CASSPLTGRVREQFF. The DNA for the CDR3 is TGTGCCAGCAGCCCCTTGACAGGGAGGGTTAGAGAGCAGTTCTTC.